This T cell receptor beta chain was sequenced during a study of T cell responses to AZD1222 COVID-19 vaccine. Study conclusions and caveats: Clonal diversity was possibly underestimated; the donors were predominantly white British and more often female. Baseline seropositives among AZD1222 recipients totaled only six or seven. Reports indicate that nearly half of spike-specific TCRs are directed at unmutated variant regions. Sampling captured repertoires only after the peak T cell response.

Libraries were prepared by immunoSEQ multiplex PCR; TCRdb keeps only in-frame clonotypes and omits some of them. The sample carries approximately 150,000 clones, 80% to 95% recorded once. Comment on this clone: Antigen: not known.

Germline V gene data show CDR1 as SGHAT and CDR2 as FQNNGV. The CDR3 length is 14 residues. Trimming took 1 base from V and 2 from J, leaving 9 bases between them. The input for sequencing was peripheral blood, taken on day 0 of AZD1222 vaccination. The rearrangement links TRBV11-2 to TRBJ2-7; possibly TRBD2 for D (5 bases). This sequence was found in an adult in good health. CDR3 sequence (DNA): TGTGCCAGCAGCTTAGGAGGGAGTACCTACGAGCAGTACTTC. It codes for CASSLGGSTYEQYF.